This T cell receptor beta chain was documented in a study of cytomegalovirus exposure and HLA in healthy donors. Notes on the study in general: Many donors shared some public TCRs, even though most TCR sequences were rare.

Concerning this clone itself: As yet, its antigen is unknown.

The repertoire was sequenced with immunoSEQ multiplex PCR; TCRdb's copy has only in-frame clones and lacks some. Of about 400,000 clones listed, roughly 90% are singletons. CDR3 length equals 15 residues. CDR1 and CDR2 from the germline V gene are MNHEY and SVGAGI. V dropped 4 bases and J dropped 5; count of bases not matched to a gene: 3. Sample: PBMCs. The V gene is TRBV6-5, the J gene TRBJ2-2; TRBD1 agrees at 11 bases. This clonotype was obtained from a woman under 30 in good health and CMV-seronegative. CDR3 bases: TGTGCCAGCAGTTTTGGACAGGGGGCAACCGGGGAGCTGTTTTTT. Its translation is CASSFGQGATGELFF.